One sample yielded the 23 T cell receptor beta chains listed below, sequenced in a study of T cell responses to AZD1222 COVID-19 vaccine. Clones were sequenced by immunoSEQ multiplex PCR, and TCRdb holds only the in-frame ones, with some missing. This table has 150,000 to 200,000 clones, 80% to 95% appearing once. The sequenced sample was peripheral blood, obtained on day 0 of AZD1222 vaccination. These receptors were obtained from an adult in good health.

The chain couples TRBV7-2 to TRBJ2-5; 9 bases agree with TRBD1. Germline V gene lookup returns CDR1 SGHTA and CDR2 FQGNSA. V lost 4 bases, J lost 7 bases, and 4 bases stayed unmatched. The CDR3 runs 13 residues. In nucleotides, the CDR3 is TGTGCCAGCAGCTGGGACAGGGAAGGGACCCAGTACTTC. Its protein product is CASSWDREGTQYF.

The V call is TRBV7-2, the J call TRBJ1-2; the D is unclear. Germline-derived CDR1 and CDR2 are SGHTA and FQGNSA. V lost 4 bases and J lost 7, with 19 bases in between. The CDR3 length is 15 residues. CDR3 sequence reads: CASSSMTHGGFGYTF. DNA of the CDR3: TGTGCCAGCAGCTCCATGACCCACGGAGGTTTTGGCTACACCTTC.

This chain joins TRBV30 and TRBJ1-3; possibly TRBD1 for D (6 bases). Looked up from germline, CDR1 is GTSNPN and CDR2 is SVGIG (reference sequence). With 2 bases removed from V and 1 base from J, the gap between germline ends came to 12 bases. This CDR3 contains 15 residues. CDR3: CAWSNRVGSGNTIYF. The CDR3 DNA is TGTGCCTGGAGTAACAGGGTCGGGTCTGGAAACACCATATATTTT. Drawing the rest from reference TRBV30 and TRBJ1-3, the complete variable domain is SQTIHQWPATLVQPVGSPLSLECTVEGTSNPNLYWYRQAAGRGLQLLFYSVGIGQISSEVPQNLSASRPQDRQFILSSKKLLLSDSGFYLCAWSNRVGSGNTIYFGEGSWLTVV.

This sequence joins TRBV3-1 (or the pseudogene TRBV3-2) and TRBJ1-3; D unresolved. Germline V lookup: CDR1 LGHDT, CDR2 YNNKEL (reference sequence). The CDR3 length is 15 residues. V dropped 5 bases and J dropped 1 base, with 12 bases sitting between them. DNA of the CDR3: TGTGCCAGCAGCGTCCTGGGGTTTTCTGGAAACACCATATATTTT. Its protein product is CASSVLGFSGNTIYF.

In its sample, this clone is medium-sized (0.01 to 0.1%). The CDR3 protein is CASSVGQGAYEQYF. DNA of the CDR3: TGTGCCAGCAGTGTGGGACAGGGGGCCTACGAGCAGTACTTC. The V and J genes are TRBV27 and TRBJ2-7; 11 bases line up with TRBD1. Germline V gene sequence: CDR1 MNHEY, CDR2 SMNVEV (reference sequence). This CDR3 contains 14 residues. V lost 5 bases and J lost 2; bases outside the gene matches: 2.

The chain links TRBV7-3 to TRBJ1-3; D is uncertain. The germline V gene has CDR1 SGHTA and CDR2 FQGTGA. The CDR3 sequence is 14 residues long. The V and J ends lost 2 bases and 3 bases respectively, with 8 bases between them. The CDR3 DNA reads as TGTGCCAGCAGCTTAGCAGGCGGTGGAAACACCATATATTTT. Translation gives CASSLAGGGNTIYF.

The chain combines TRBV7-2 with TRBJ1-1; TRBD1 might be the D (6 bases). This CDR3 is built from 15 residues. The V gene's germline CDR1 is SGHTA and CDR2 FQGNSA. V was shortened by 5 bases and J by 0 bases, with 13 bases between the two germline ends. The CDR3 region has the DNA TGTGCCAGCAGCGTCACAGGGATCATGAACACTGAAGCTTTCTTT. Protein sequence: CASSVTGIMNTEAFF.

The chain joins TRBV30 to TRBJ1-1; 7 nucleotides match TRBD1. The CDR3 is made up of 11 amino acids. CDR1 and CDR2 from the germline V gene are GTSNPN and SVGIG (reference sequence). V shed 4 bases and J 6 bases; nucleotides not matched to a gene: 2. The CDR3 protein is CAWIRGAEAFF. In DNA, the CDR3 is TGTGCCTGGATCAGGGGGGCTGAAGCTTTCTTT.

The chain carries TRBV11-2 and TRBJ2-2; perhaps TRBD1 as D (5 bases). V was clipped by 5 bases and J by 1 base, with 14 bases between them. This CDR3 is built from 16 residues. In germline, CDR1 is SGHAT, CDR2 FQNNGV. CDR3 protein: CASSPTTGWNTGELFF. For the CDR3, the DNA is TGTGCCAGCAGCCCAACTACAGGATGGAACACCGGGGAGCTGTTTTTT.

This chain uses TRBV12-3 or TRBV12-4 with TRBJ2-7; D might be TRBD2 (5 bases). The CDR3 has 13 amino acids. V lost 5 bases and J 7 bases, leaving 15 bases between the germline ends. This chain's CDR3 is CASSAGSLGEQYF. The CDR3 DNA sequence: TGTGCCAGCAGTGCGGGCAGTTTGGGGGAGCAGTACTTC.

The J gene is TRBJ1-2, the V gene TRBV24-1; 9 bases agree with TRBD1. J was trimmed by 6 bases and V by 2 bases; bases with no gene match: 3. CDR3 length equals 14 residues. Per germline, CDR1 KGHDR and CDR2 SFDVKD. The CDR3 DNA reads as TGTGCCACCAGTGATTCCGGACAGGGGAATGGCTACACCTTC. Protein product: CATSDSGQGNGYTF.

In regard to this clone: The same CDR3 can be traced to other DNA sequences in this sample. V gene TRBV5-4 combines with J gene TRBJ1-1; TRBD1 is a possible D gene (6 bases). The CDR3 length is 13 residues. V gave up 2 bases and J gave up 2 bases, with 7 bases separating them. In germline, CDR1 is SGHNT, CDR2 YYREEE (reference sequence). CDR3 loop: CASSLGGNTEAFF. CDR3 in DNA: TGTGCCAGCAGCTTAGGGGGAAACACTGAAGCTTTCTTT.

CDR3 nucleotide sequence: TGTGCCAGCAGTCGAGGGGATTCTAATGAAAAACTGTTTTTT. Translating it yields CASSRGDSNEKLFF. The chain links TRBV27 to TRBJ1-4; D perhaps matches TRBD1 (5 bases). Looked up from germline, CDR1 is MNHEY and CDR2 is SMNVEV (reference sequence). V was cut by 5 bases and J by 3 bases, with 10 bases left in between. This CDR3 spans 14 amino acids.

This chain links TRBV19 with TRBJ2-1; D possibly corresponds to TRBD2 (6 bases). The germline CDR1 and CDR2 sequences are LNHDA and SQIVND (reference sequence). The CDR3 consists of 13 residues. V gave up 4 bases and J gave up 6 bases, with 10 bases separating them. In nucleotides, the CDR3 is TGTGCCAGTAGTACGGGACTCTCCAATGAGCAGTTCTTC. It yields the protein CASSTGLSNEQFF.

V gene TRBV5-4 combines with J gene TRBJ2-7; D not resolved. Germline V gene lookup returns CDR1 SGHNT and CDR2 YYREEE (reference sequence). The CDR3 sequence is 14 residues long. V was trimmed by 4 bases and J by 6 bases, leaving 17 bases between them. The CDR3 DNA is TGTGCCAGCAGCCCCCGGGTGGCCTCGGTCGAGCAGTACTTC. It specifies CASSPRVASVEQYF.

The chain has TRBV18 and TRBJ1-1, with D tentatively TRBD1 (5 bases). This CDR3 region has 15 residues. With 4 bases removed from V and 4 bases from J, the gap between germline ends came to 16 bases. The germline CDR1 and CDR2 sequences are KGHSH and LQKENI. CDR3 in DNA: TGTGCCAGCTCACAGGGGAACTTGAGGGGCACTGAAGCTTTCTTT. Its protein is CASSQGNLRGTEAFF.

This sequence joins TRBV3-1 (or the pseudogene TRBV3-2) and TRBJ1-3; 8 bases map to TRBD1. V shed 6 bases, J shed 8 bases, and the junction held 12 bases outside the gene matches. Per the germline V gene, CDR1 is LGHDT and CDR2 is YNNKEL (reference sequence). This CDR3 has 15 amino acids. In DNA form, the CDR3 reads TGTGCCAGCAGTTACAAAACGGACAGGGCGGACACCATATATTTT. Translation: CASSYKTDRADTIYF.

This clone was observed once. The V gene is TRBV19, the J gene TRBJ1-5; D not resolved. The CDR3 length is 13 residues. Germline CDR1 reads LNHDA; CDR2 reads SQIVND (reference sequence). V was cut by 4 bases and J by 7 bases, with 11 bases left in between. The CDR3 region is CASSRKIIQPQHF. The CDR3 nucleotides are TGTGCCAGTAGTAGAAAGATCATCCAGCCCCAGCATTTT. Based on the CDR3 plus reference TRBV19 and TRBJ1-5, the full variable domain is DGGITQSPKYLFRKEGQNVTLSCEQNLNHDAMYWYRQDPGQGLRLIYYSQIVNDFQKGDIAEGYSVSREKKESFPLTVTSAQKNPTAFYLCASSRKIIQPQHFGDGTRLSIL.

The J gene is TRBJ1-2, the V gene TRBV7-9, with D unresolved. CDR1 and CDR2 (germline): SEHNR, FQNEAQ (reference sequence). The CDR3 runs 16 residues. Trimming took 5 bases from V and 5 from J, leaving 21 bases between them. As DNA, the CDR3 is TGTGCCAGCAGCCTATCGGGCAGTGCCTCCTCTTATGGCTACACCTTC. Its translation: CASSLSGSASSYGYTF.

The rearrangement joins TRBV28 to TRBJ2-7, with 10 bases that match TRBD2. The V gene's germline CDR1 is MDHEN and CDR2 SYDVKM. The V gene end was trimmed by 3 bases and the J gene end by 0 bases; junction bases not matched to a gene: 2. This CDR3 has 15 amino acids. CDR3 DNA: TGTGCCAGCAGTTTTGCTAGCGGGAGCTCCTACGAGCAGTACGTC. This sequence encodes CASSFASGSSYEQYV.

Notes on this clone: One end of the junction is discordant with germline, which a read error may explain. This chain uses TRBV5-6 with TRBJ2-3; D is undetermined. Germline values: CDR1 SGHDT, CDR2 YYEEEE. The CDR3 sequence is 13 residues long. The CDR3 is CASRLSSTDTQYF. The CDR3 coding sequence is TGTGCCAGCCGCTTATCGTCCACAGATACGCAGTATTTT.

The rearrangement links TRBV27 to TRBJ2-3; 7 bases are a match to TRBD1. Looked up from germline, CDR1 is MNHEY and CDR2 is SMNVEV (reference sequence). The CDR3 consists of 14 residues. With 9 bases clipped from V and 3 bases from J, the junction kept 9 bases outside the gene matches. The CDR3 DNA follows: TGTGCCAGTCTTAAGAGGGGGCTGACAGATACGCAGTATTTT. This codes for CASLKRGLTDTQYF.

This chain uses TRBV28 with TRBJ1-2, with D maybe TRBD1 (6 bases). V lost 4 bases and J 11 bases, leaving 14 bases between the germline ends. The CDR3 covers 12 residues. Per germline, CDR1 MDHEN and CDR2 SYDVKM. This CDR3 is CASSSRTESYTF. DNA of the CDR3: TGTGCCAGCAGTTCTAGGACAGAATCATACACCTTC.